A selection of T cell receptor beta chains follows, all from one sample in a study of T cell repertoires in cytomegalovirus infection. No antigen has been identified for these receptors. In TCRdb, the reads were re-called with MiXCR into one record per CDR3 protein. In the table there are about 340,000 distinct CDR3 sequences, about 29% of which are singletons. The starting material was cultured PBMCs, obtained from culture after CMV antigen stimulation. The source of these receptors is a human donor in good health (CMV status not recorded). Some clones in this sample may be carry-over from other donors' samples. CDR3s include the opening cysteine and the closing phenylalanine or tryptophan. D genes are given only for firm matches. For some rows the clone size is stated as once, few or many, or as a class when expanded; others skip it.

d_call clone_size j_call v_call cdr3_nt cdr3_aa
NA NA TRBJ2-3 TRBV15 TGTGCCACCAGCAGGAACCTAGAACAAACGCAGTATTTT CATSRNLEQTQYF
NA few TRBJ2-1 TRBV5-4 TGTGCCAGCAGCTTGATAGGAGCAAGCAATGAGCAGTTCTTC CASSLIGASNEQFF
NA many TRBJ1-1 TRBV7-2 TGTGCCAGCAGCTCCCATCCCGGACGGACGAACACTGAAGCTTTCTTT CASSSHPGRTNTEAFF
TRBD2 few TRBJ2-1 TRBV12-5 TGTGCTAGTGGTTTGGTACCCTCTAAAATCGGGGGGGCACTCCAAGGCGGGCAGTTCTTC CASGLVPSKIGGALQGGQFF
NA few TRBJ2-7 TRBV6-1 TGTGCCAGCAGTGAAGCCACCCTAAGAGCCTACGAGCAGTACTTC CASSEATLRAYEQYF
NA few TRBJ1-1 TRBV6-1 TGTGCCAGCAGTGAAGCGGTAAGCCTAACCTCCACTGAAGCTTTCTTT CASSEAVSLTSTEAFF
NA NA TRBJ1-1 TRBV20-1 TGCAGTGCCATCGCGACAGGCGGGTTCGCTGAAGCTTTCTTT CSAIATGGFAEAFF
NA NA TRBJ2-3 TRBV6-5 TGTGCCAGCAGTACGGGGGACTGGGGGGGCCGTACAGATACGCAGTATTTT CASSTGDWGGRTDTQYF
TRBD2 few TRBJ2-5 TRBV10-3 TGTGCCATCAGGAGCGGGGAACTGGAGACCCAGTACTTC CAIRSGELETQYF
TRBD1 NA TRBJ1-4 TRBV19 TGTGCCAGTTACTCCCACGGGACAGATGATGAAAAACTGTTTTTT CASYSHGTDDEKLFF
TRBD2 NA TRBJ2-1 TRBV12-3/TRBV12-4 TGTGCCAGCAGTTCAACTAGCGGGGGGAGCTCCTACAATGAGCAGTTCTTC CASSSTSGGSSYNEQFF
NA NA TRBJ1-2 TRBV19 TGTGCCAGTAGTATTAACAGCAACTATGGCTACACCTTC CASSINSNYGYTF
NA many TRBJ2-5 TRBV28 TGTGCCAGCAGATCCGGGATGCAAGAGACCCAGTACTTC CASRSGMQETQYF
NA few TRBJ2-7 TRBV27 TGTGCCAGCAGTCTGGGGGGGGGCGGAGGGGGATACGAGCAGTACTTC CASSLGGGGGGYEQYF
NA many TRBJ1-1 TRBV19 TGTGCCAGTAGTGGTGGGGCAGTTGGGAACACTGAAGCTTTCTTT CASSGGAVGNTEAFF
NA few TRBJ2-7 TRBV12-3/TRBV12-4 TGTGCCAGCAGTTTGGAGGGCATCTCCTACGAGCAGTACTTC CASSLEGISYEQYF
TRBD1 few TRBJ2-5 TRBV5-1 TGCGCCAGCAGCATGGGACAGAAAGAGACCCAGTACTTC CASSMGQKETQYF
TRBD2 NA TRBJ2-3 TRBV7-2 TGTGCCAGCAGCGCGGGAGTAGTGACAGATACGCAGTATTTT CASSAGVVTDTQYF
TRBD1 NA TRBJ2-2 TRBV12-3/TRBV12-4 TGTGCCAGCAGGAAGGGGACAGGGTGGACCGGGGAGCTGTTTTTT CASRKGTGWTGELFF
TRBD1 few TRBJ1-2 TRBV12-3/TRBV12-4 TGTGCCAGCAGTATACCGGGACAGGGATTCTATGGCTACACCTTC CASSIPGQGFYGYTF
TRBD2 many TRBJ2-4 TRBV7-2 TGTGCCAGCAGCCTCGGGACTAGCGGGGGCATTCAGTACTTC CASSLGTSGGIQYF
NA few TRBJ1-6 TRBV20-1 TGCAGTGCTAGAGTGACAGGACATGATCCCCTCCACTTT CSARVTGHDPLHF
TRBD2 few TRBJ2-3 TRBV12-3/TRBV12-4 TGTGCCAGCAGTTTTAGCGGGAGTGGTGGAGATACGCAGTATTTT CASSFSGSGGDTQYF
NA NA TRBJ1-2 TRBV12-5 TGTGCTAGTGGTTTGGTCGGGGTGATTGGCTACACCTTC CASGLVGVIGYTF
TRBD2 few TRBJ2-1 TRBV6-4 TGTGCCAGCAATGGAGCGGGAGTGCGGTACAATGAGCAGTTCTTC CASNGAGVRYNEQFF